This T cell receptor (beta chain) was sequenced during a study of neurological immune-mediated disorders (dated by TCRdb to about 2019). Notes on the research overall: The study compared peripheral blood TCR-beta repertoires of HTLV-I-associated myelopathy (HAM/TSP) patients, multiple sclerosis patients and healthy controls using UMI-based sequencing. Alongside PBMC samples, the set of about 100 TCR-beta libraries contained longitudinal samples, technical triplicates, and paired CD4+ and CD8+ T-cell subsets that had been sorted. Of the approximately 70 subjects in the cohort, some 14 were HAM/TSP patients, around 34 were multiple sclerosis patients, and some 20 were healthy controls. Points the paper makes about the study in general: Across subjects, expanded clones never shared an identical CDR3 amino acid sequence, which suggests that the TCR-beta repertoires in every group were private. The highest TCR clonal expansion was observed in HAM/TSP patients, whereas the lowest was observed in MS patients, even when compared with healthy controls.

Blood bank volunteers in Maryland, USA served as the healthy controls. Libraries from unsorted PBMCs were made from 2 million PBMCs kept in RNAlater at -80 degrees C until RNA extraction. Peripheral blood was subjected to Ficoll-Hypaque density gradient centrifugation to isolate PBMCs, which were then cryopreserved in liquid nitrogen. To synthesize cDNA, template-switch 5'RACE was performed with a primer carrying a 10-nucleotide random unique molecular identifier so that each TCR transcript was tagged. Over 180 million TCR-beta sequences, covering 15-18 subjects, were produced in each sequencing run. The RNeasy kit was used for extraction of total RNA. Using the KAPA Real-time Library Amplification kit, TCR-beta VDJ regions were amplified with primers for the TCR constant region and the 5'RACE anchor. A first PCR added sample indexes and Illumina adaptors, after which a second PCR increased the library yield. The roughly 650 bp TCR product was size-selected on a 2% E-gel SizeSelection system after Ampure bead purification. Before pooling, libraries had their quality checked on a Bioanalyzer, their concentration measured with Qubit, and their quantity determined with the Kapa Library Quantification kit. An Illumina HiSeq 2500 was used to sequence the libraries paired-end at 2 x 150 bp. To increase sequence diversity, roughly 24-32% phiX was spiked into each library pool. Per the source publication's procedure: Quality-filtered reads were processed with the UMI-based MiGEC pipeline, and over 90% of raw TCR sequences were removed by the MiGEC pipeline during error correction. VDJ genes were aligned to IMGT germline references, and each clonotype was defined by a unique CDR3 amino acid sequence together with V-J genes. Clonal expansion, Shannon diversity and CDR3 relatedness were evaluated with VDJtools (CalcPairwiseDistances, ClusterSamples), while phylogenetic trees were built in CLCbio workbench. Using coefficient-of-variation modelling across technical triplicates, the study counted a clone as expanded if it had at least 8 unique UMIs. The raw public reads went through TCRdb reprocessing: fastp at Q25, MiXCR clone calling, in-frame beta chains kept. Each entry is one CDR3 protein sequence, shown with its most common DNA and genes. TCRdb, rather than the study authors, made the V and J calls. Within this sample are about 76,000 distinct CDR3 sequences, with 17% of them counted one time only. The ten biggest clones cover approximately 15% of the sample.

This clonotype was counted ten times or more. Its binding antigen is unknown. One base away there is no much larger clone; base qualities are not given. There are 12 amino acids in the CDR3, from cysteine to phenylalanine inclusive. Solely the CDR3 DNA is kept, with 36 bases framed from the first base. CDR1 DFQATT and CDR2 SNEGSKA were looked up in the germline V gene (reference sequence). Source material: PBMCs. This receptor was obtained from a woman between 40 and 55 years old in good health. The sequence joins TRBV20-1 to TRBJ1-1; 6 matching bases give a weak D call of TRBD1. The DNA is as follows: TGCAGCAGGGGTGGCATGAACACTGAAGCTTTCTTT. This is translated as CSRGGMNTEAFF.